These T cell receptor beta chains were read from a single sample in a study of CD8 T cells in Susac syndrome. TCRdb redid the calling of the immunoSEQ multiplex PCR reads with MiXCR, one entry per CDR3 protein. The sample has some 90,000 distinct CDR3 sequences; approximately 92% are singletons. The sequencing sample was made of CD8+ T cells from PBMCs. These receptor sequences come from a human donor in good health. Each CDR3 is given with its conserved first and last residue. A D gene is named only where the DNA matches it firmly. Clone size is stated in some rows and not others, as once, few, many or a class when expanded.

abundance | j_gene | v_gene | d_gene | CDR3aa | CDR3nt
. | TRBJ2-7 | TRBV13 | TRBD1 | CASSQTGVSYEQYF | TGTGCCAGCAGCCAGACAGGGGTTAGCTACGAGCAGTACTTC
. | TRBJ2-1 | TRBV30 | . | CAWSVYNEQFF | TGTGCCTGGAGTGTTTACAATGAGCAGTTCTTC
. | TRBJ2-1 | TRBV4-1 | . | CASSPRLDNEQFF | TGCGCCAGCAGTCCCCGATTAGACAATGAGCAGTTCTTC
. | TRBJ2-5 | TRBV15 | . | CATSMYTATTQETQYF | TGTGCCACCAGCATGTATACAGCTACAACTCAAGAGACCCAGTACTTC
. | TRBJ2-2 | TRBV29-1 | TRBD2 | CSVEKRGDNTGELFF | TGCAGCGTTGAAAAGCGGGGGGATAACACCGGGGAGCTGTTTTTT
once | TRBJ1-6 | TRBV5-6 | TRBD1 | CASSFGQGNSPLHF | TGTGCCAGCAGCTTCGGACAGGGGAATTCACCCCTCCACTTT
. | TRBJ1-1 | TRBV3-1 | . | CASSQAFRASDTEAFF | TGTGCCAGCAGCCAAGCTTTCCGAGCCTCGGACACTGAAGCTTTCTTT
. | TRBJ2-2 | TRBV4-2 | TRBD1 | CASSQVVGQLTGELFF | TGTGCCAGCAGCCAAGTGGTGGGACAGCTCACCGGGGAGCTTTTTTTT
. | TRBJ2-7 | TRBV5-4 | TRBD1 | CASSAIRGMDRGSEQYF | TGTGCCAGCAGCGCAATACGGGGGATGGACAGGGGATCCGAGCAGTACTTC
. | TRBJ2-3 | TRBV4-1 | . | CASSQVTAGTDTQYF | TGCGCCAGCAGCCAAGTTACGGCCGGCACAGATACGCAGTATTTT
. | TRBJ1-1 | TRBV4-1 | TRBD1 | CASSQLGQSEAFF | TGCGCCAGCAGCCAACTGGGACAGTCTGAAGCTTTCTTT
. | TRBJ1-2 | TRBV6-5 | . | CASSYGNGYTF | TGTGCCAGCAGTTACGGAAATGGCTACACCTTC
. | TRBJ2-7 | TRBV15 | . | CATSNQVGPEYEQYF | TGTGCCACCAGCAATCAAGTCGGCCCAGAATACGAGCAGTACTTC
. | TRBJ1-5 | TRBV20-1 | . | CSAAGTPNQPQHF | TGCAGTGCCGCCGGGACACCTAATCAGCCCCAGCATTTT
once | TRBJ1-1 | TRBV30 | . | CACRTVNTEAFF | TGTGCCTGTAGGACAGTGAACACTGAAGCTTTCTTT
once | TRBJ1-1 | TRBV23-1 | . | CASSQSGRRANTEAFF | TGCGCCAGCAGTCAATCGGGTCGAAGAGCCAACACTGAAGCTTTCTTT
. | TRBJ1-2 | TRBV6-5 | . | CASSPGPGSYGYTF | TGTGCCAGCAGCCCCGGGCCGGGTTCCTATGGCTACACCTTC
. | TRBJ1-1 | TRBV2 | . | CATDLGQINTEAFF | TGTGCCACCGACTTAGGACAGATCAACACTGAAGCTTTCTTT
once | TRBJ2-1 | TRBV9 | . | CASSPGTADHEQFF | TGTGCCAGCAGCCCCGGGACGGCGGACCATGAGCAGTTCTTC
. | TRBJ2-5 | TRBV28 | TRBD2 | CASSFPGGKGIWETQYF | TGTGCCAGCAGTTTCCCGGGGGGTAAGGGGATTTGGGAGACCCAGTACTTC
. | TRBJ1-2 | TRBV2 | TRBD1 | CASSERAGGRSGYTF | TGTGCCAGCAGTGAACGTGCAGGGGGAAGAAGTGGCTACACCTTC
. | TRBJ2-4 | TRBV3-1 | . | CASSFAGLKNIQYF | TGTGCCAGCAGCTTCGCCGGCCTCAAAAACATTCAGTACTTC
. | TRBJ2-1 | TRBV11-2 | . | CASGQGSTYNEQFF | TGTGCCAGCGGGCAGGGGTCTACCTACAATGAGCAGTTCTTC
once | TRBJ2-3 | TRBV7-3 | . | CASSLKGGIRPLDTQYF | TGTGCCAGCAGCTTAAAGGGCGGGATTCGCCCGCTGGATACGCAGTATTTT
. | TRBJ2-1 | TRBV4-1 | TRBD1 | CASSPPGTVSNEQFF | TGCGCCAGCAGCCCCCCCGGGACAGTTTCAAATGAGCAGTTCTTC
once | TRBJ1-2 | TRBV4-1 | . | CASSQDVAPNYGYTF | TGCGCCAGCAGCCAAGATGTGGCACCGAACTATGGCTACACCTTC
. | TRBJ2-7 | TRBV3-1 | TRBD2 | CASSQVLAEHEQYF | TGTGCCAGCAGCCAAGTACTAGCGGAACACGAGCAGTACTTC
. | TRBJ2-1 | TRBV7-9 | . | CASNRQDIRSSYNEQFF | TGTGCCAGCAATAGGCAGGATATTCGGAGCTCCTACAATGAGCAGTTCTTC
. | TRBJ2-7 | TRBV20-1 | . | CSARDRHEQYF | TGCAGTGCTAGAGATCGCCACGAGCAGTACTTC
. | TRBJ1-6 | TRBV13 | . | CASSLAGLYNSPLHF | TGTGCCAGCAGCTTAGCGGGGCTCTATAATTCACCCCTCCACTTT
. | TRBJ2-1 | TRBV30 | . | CACISIPSYNEQFF | TGTGCCTGTATTAGTATCCCGTCCTACAATGAGCAGTTCTTC
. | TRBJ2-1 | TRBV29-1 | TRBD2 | CSVEASGGVEQFF | TGCAGCGTTGAGGCTAGCGGGGGCGTTGAGCAGTTCTTC
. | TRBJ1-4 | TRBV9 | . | CASSVRGGDEKLFF | TGTGCCAGCAGCGTAAGGGGAGGAGATGAAAAACTGTTTTTT
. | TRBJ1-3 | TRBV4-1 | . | CASSLRDSGNTIYF | TGCGCCAGCAGCCTAAGGGACTCTGGAAACACCATATATTTT
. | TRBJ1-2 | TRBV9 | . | CASFGTLNYGYTF | TGTGCCAGCTTTGGGACACTCAACTATGGCTACACCTTC
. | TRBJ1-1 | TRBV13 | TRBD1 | CASSHPDREPTEAFF | TGTGCCAGCAGCCACCCCGACAGGGAGCCAACTGAAGCTTTCTTT
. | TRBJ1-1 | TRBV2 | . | CASSEISQNTEAFF | TGTGCCAGCAGTGAAATCAGTCAAAACACTGAAGCTTTCTTT
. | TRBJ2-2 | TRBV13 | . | CASSFSTGNTGELFF | TGTGCCAGCAGCTTTTCAACAGGGAACACCGGGGAGCTGTTTTTT
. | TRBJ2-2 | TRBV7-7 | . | CASTVGEGISNTGELFF | TGTGCCAGCACCGTAGGAGAAGGGATCTCGAACACCGGGGAGCTGTTTTTT
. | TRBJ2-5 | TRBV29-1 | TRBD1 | CSVEDLAGGETQYF | TGCAGCGTTGAAGATCTTGCAGGGGGAGAGACCCAGTACTTC
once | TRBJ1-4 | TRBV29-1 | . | CSVGGNPELFF | TGCAGCGTTGGGGGGAATCCGGAACTGTTTTTT
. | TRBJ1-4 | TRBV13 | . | CASSLGDTNEKLFF | TGTGCCAGCAGCTTAGGGGACACCAATGAAAAACTGTTTTTT
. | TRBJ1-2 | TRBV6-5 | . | CASSYSNANGYTF | TGTGCCAGCAGTTACTCGAATGCCAATGGCTACACCTTC
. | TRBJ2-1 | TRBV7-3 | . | CASSLKESSYNEQFF | TGTGCCAGCAGCTTAAAAGAGAGCTCCTACAATGAGCAGTTCTTC
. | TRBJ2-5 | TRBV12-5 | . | CASAHDGDQETQYF | TGTGCTAGTGCCCACGATGGGGATCAAGAGACCCAGTACTTC
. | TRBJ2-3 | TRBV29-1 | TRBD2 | CSVTLAGKGDTQYF | TGCAGCGTTACGCTAGCGGGGAAGGGAGATACGCAGTATTTT
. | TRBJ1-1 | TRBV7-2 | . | CASSLSPREVNTEAFF | TGTGCCAGCAGCTTAAGTCCTCGGGAGGTGAACACTGAAGCTTTCTTT
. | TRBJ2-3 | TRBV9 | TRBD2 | CASSGRTSTDTQYF | TGTGCCAGCAGCGGAAGGACTAGCACGGATACGCAGTATTTT
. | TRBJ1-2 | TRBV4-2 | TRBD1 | CASSRTGQGHGYTF | TGTGCCAGCAGCCGTACGGGACAGGGTCATGGCTACACCTTC
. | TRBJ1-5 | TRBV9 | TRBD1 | CASSVQISAGGGNQPQHF | TGTGCCAGCAGCGTACAAATTTCGGCAGGGGGTGGCAATCAGCCCCAGCATTTT
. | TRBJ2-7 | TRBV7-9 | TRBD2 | CASSSFGLAGESFSYEQYF | TGTGCCAGCAGCTCCTTCGGACTAGCGGGGGAATCCTTTTCCTACGAGCAGTACTTC